What follows are 9 T cell receptor beta chains derived from one specimen sequenced in a study of CD8 T cells in ankylosing spondylitis. General study points: One TCR beta motif, made up of 7 or 8 highly homologous variants, appeared characteristic of ankylosing spondylitis blood.

TCRdb fed the 5' RACE reads into MiXCR, producing one record per CDR3 protein. The data hold under 950,000 distinct CDR3 sequences, with about 20% observed a single time. These receptors' antigens are unknown. The source material was blood, either unsorted or a sorted T cell fraction (not recorded which). These TCRs come from a male donor with ankylosing spondylitis.

This clonotype appeared many times. The genes are TRBV29-1 and TRBJ2-3; the D is unclear. Trimming cost V 5 bases and J 3 bases, with 12 bases left between them. The length of the CDR3 is 13 residues. Germline V CDR1 and CDR2: SQVTM, ANQGSEA. CDR3 in DNA: TGCAGCGTTCTGGGGTATAGGACAGATACGCAGTATTTT. Translating it yields CSVLGYRTDTQYF.

The chain joins TRBV15 to TRBJ2-7, with a weak D call TRBD1 (6 bases). V was cut by 6 bases and J by 3 bases, with 12 bases left in between. This CDR3 has 13 amino acids. The germline V gene has CDR1 LNHNV and CDR2 YYDKDF (reference sequence). CDR3 region: CATSKGRGYEQYF. The CDR3, as DNA: TGTGCCACCAGTAAGGGCAGGGGCTACGAGCAGTACTTC.

The rearrangement links TRBV14 to TRBJ2-7; weak D call: TRBD2 (6 bases). In germline, CDR1 is SGHDN, CDR2 FVKESK. This CDR3 spans 13 amino acids. Trimming removed 0 bases at V and 9 bases at J, with 12 bases between. The CDR3 reads CASSQDSGVGQYF. DNA of the CDR3: TGTGCCAGCAGCCAAGATTCGGGGGTGGGGCAGTACTTC. Looking up the rest from reference TRBV14 and TRBJ2-7 gives the full variable domain: EAGVTQFPSHSVIEKGQTVTLRCDPISGHDNLYWYRRVMGKEIKFLLHFVKESKQDESGMPNNRFLAERTGGTYSTLKVQPAELEDSGVYFCASSQDSGVGQYFGPGTRLTVT.

In this sample, this clonotype turned up many times. J is TRBJ2-3 and V is TRBV7-9, with D hard to call. V lost 5 bases to trimming and J lost 1 base, with 13 bases between them. This CDR3 spans 15 amino acids. In germline, CDR1 is SEHNR, CDR2 FQNEAQ (reference sequence). This chain's CDR3 is CASSAKGGRTDTQYF. The CDR3 DNA follows: TGTGCCAGCAGCGCCAAAGGTGGCCGCACAGATACGCAGTATTTT.

Only a few counts were recorded for this clonotype. The chain couples TRBV4-3 to TRBJ2-1, with D possibly being TRBD1 or TRBD2 (6 bases each). The germline CDR1 and CDR2 sequences are LGHNA and YSLEER. V lost 4 bases, J lost 6 bases, and 16 bases lay in between. There are 15 residues in the CDR3. The CDR3 coding sequence is TGCGCCAGCAGCCCGGGGACTCCGGGGGCCAATGAGCAGTTCTTC. Its protein is CASSPGTPGANEQFF.

The J gene is TRBJ1-1, the V gene TRBV2, with 7 bases matching TRBD1. The CDR3 runs to 15 residues. CDR1 is SNHLY and CDR2 is FYNNEI in the germline V gene. The J segment lost 5 bases and the V segment lost 0 bases, leaving 6 bases of the junction unmatched. The chain's CDR3 is CASSEAGRGFTEAFF. In nucleotides, the CDR3 is TGTGCCAGCAGTGAAGCTGGCAGGGGGTTTACTGAAGCTTTCTTT.

This clonotype appeared a few times. V is TRBV4-1 and J is TRBJ2-2; TRBD1 might be the D (5 bases). Trimming left V 4 bases short and J 6 bases short, with 12 bases between. Germline loops: CDR1 MGHRA, CDR2 YSYEKL. This CDR3 has 14 amino acids. CDR3 DNA sequence: TGCGCCAGCAGCCCTCTTCAGGGATCCGGGGAGCTGTTTTTT. Translating gives CASSPLQGSGELFF.

The table lists this clonotype with a few counts. The chain joins TRBV12-3 or TRBV12-4 to TRBJ2-7, with 8 positions matching TRBD1. Trimming took 7 bases from V and 6 from J; bases not matched to a gene: 11. CDR3 length: 14 residues. This CDR3 reads CASTRTGTFSEQYF. The CDR3 DNA reads as TGTGCCAGCACCAGGACAGGGACTTTCTCCGAGCAGTACTTC.

The sample holds a few counts of this clonotype. The gene calls are TRBV4-2 and TRBJ2-5; weak D call: TRBD2 (6 bases). The CDR3 has 15 amino acids. The germline V gene encodes CDR1 LGHNA and CDR2 YNFKEQ. V gave up 1 base and J gave up 5 bases, with 14 bases separating them. CDR3 sequence reads: CASSQGPASAETQYF. The CDR3 DNA follows: TGTGCCAGCAGCCAAGGTCCGGCTAGCGCTGAGACCCAGTACTTC.